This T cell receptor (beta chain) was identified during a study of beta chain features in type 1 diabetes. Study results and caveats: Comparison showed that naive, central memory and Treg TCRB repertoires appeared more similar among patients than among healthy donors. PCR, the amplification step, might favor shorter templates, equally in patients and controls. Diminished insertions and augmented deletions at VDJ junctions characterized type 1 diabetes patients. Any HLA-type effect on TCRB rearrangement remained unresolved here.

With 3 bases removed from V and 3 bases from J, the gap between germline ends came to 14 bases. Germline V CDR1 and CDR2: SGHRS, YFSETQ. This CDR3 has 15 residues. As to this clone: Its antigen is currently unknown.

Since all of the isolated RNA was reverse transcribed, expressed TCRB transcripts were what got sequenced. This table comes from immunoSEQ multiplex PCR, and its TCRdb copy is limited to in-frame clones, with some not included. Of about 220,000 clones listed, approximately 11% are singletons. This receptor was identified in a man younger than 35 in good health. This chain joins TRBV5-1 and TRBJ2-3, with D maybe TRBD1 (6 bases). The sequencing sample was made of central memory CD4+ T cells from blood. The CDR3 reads CASSYQGFGTDTQYF. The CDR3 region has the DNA TGCGCCAGCAGCTATCAGGGGTTTGGAACAGATACGCAGTATTTT.